The entry that follows covers one TCR beta chain sequence. Antigen: not known. The protocol was immunoSEQ multiplex PCR, while the TCRdb copy is restricted to in-frame clones and leaves out a portion. The profile covers under 150,000 clones, with 85% to 90% appearing a single time and around 10% taken by the ten largest. This entry comes from a study of cytomegalovirus exposure and HLA in healthy donors. The wider study: The same platform was used for the 120 validation repertoires and the roughly 640 first-cohort repertoires, a later analysis reported.

Study-wide findings and caveats: For cytomegalovirus status, the classifier reportedly gave diagnoses with high specificity and sensitivity. TCR beta chains numbering more than 150 were designated cytomegalovirus-associated. Among the CMV-associated chains, three were confirmed in vitro as specific for CMV antigens.

What was sequenced was PBMCs. The TCR originated in a man aged 18 to 35 in good health and CMV-seropositive.

CDR3 nucleotide sequence: TGCGCCAGCAGCCAAGAGGGGGGAGCGGGGGAGACCCAGTACTTC. It encodes CASSQEGGAGETQYF. The chain has TRBV4-1 and TRBJ2-5, with TRBD2 matching over 7 bases. CDR1 is MGHRA and CDR2 is YSYEKL in the germline V gene. V was pared by 0 bases and J by 5 bases, with 6 bases of the junction left unmatched. The CDR3 loop spans 15 amino acids.